This T cell receptor beta chain appears in the sequencing data of a study of regulatory T cells in long-lasting Graves disease. Whole-study findings and limits: Tissue studied was limited to peripheral blood, excluding thyroid tissue. TRBV28, TRBJ1-2 and TRBJ2-5 emerged as the favored segments in persistent disease.

Arm-PCR of CDR3 regions and iRepertoire HTBI primers were the basis on which TCR beta libraries were built. TCRdb reanalysed the multiplex PCR reads using MiXCR and keeps one entry per CDR3 protein. The table lists 400,000 to 500,000 distinct CDR3 sequences, around 23% of them singletons. There are many counts of this clonotype. The antigen remains unidentified. Time point defined: persistent/refractory GD, antithyroid drugs over 5 years with positive TRAb. Preparation of the TCR library used RNA extracted from PBMCs. This CDR3 has 14 amino acids. In germline, CDR1 is MDHEN, CDR2 SYDVKM. Trimming pared 2 bases from V and 0 bases from J, leaving 7 bases between.

The V call is TRBV28, the J call TRBJ1-1; perhaps TRBD1 as D (5 bases). The receptor was isolated from a female donor with Graves disease. This material consisted of peripheral blood mononuclear cells (PBMCs), taken when the disease was refractory, from a patient treated with antithyroid drugs. CDR3 sequence (DNA): TGTGCCAGCAGTTTAAGGGGCTTGAACACTGAAGCTTTCTTT. Translation: CASSLRGLNTEAFF.